One and the same sample provided the 25 T cell receptor beta chains below, sequenced in a study of type 1 and type 2 diabetes patients. The PCR template was genomic DNA. The TCR beta CDR3 region was amplified using 30 forward and 13 reverse primers. TCRdb reprocessed the multiplex PCR reads via MiXCR and lists one record per CDR3 protein. The sample holds about 270,000 distinct CDR3 sequences, approximately 45% seen once. The sequencing sample was made of peripheral blood mononuclear cells (PBMCs). Every receptor here comes from a man between 18 and 35 years old with type 2 diabetes.

This chain connects TRBV19 to TRBJ2-3; D call uncertain. The CDR3 consists of 11 residues. Trimming cost V 7 bases and J 8 bases, with 10 bases left between them. Looked up from germline, CDR1 is LNHDA and CDR2 is SQIVND (reference sequence). The CDR3, as DNA: TGTGCCAGTACCAGAGACTCTACGCAGTATTTT. This gives the protein CASTRDSTQYF.

This chain links TRBV12-3 or TRBV12-4 with TRBJ1-2, with 8 positions matching TRBD1. V shed 3 bases and J 2 bases; nucleotides not matched to a gene: 2. The CDR3 loop spans 14 amino acids. CDR3 in amino acids: CASSFRGRNYGYTF. The CDR3 DNA reads TGTGCCAGCAGTTTCAGGGGGCGCAACTATGGCTACACCTTC.

V gene TRBV29-1 combines with J gene TRBJ2-5, with D possibly matching TRBD2 (5 bases). The J call may be in error: the DNA end matches TRBJ2-1 better. The CDR3 is 12 amino acids. Germline V gene sequence: CDR1 SQVTM, CDR2 ANQGSEA. For the CDR3, the DNA is TGCAGTGCGAGAGGGCCAGTCAATGAGCAGTTCTTC. Residues: CSARGPVNEQFF.

The sample holds a few counts of this clonotype. The chain carries TRBV10-3 and TRBJ2-3; D gene unclear. CDR1 ENHRY and CDR2 SYGVKD come from the germline V gene. The ends were cut back, 2 bases at V and 4 bases at J, with 10 bases in the middle. The CDR3 is made up of 14 amino acids. Here the CDR3 reads CAISEKGDADTQYF. CDR3 DNA sequence: TGTGCCATCAGTGAGAAGGGTGATGCAGATACGCAGTATTTT.

The V gene is TRBV2, the J gene TRBJ1-3, with 8 bases aligning to TRBD1. The CDR3 covers 14 residues. Germline CDR1 reads SNHLY; CDR2 reads FYNNEI. Germline trimming cut 8 bases from V and 2 bases from J; bases unmatched to any gene: 5. CDR3 coding DNA: TGTGCCAGCTTTGACAGGGGAGCTGGAAACACCATATATTTT. As protein: CASFDRGAGNTIYF. The entire variable domain, with the rest obtained from reference TRBV2 and TRBJ1-3, is as follows: EPEVTQTPSHQVTQMGQEVILRCVPISNHLYFYWYRQILGQKVEFLVSFYNNEISEKSEIFDDQFSVERPDGSNFTLKIRSTKLEDSAMYFCASFDRGAGNTIYFGEGSWLTVV.

The chain couples TRBV19 to TRBJ2-3; unclear D gene. The CDR3 runs 14 residues. The V gene lost 1 base and the J gene lost 1 base, with 6 bases spanning the gap. Germline lookup yields CDR1 LNHDA and CDR2 SQIVND (reference sequence). The CDR3 spells CASSIGYRTDTQYF. The CDR3 nucleotides are TGTGCCAGTAGTATAGGTTATCGCACAGATACGCAGTATTTT.

This chain connects TRBV7-9 to TRBJ2-1; D gene ambiguous. This CDR3 spans 13 amino acids. Per the germline V gene, CDR1 is SEHNR and CDR2 is FQNEAQ (reference sequence). Trimming shortened V by 6 bases and J by 4 bases, and 10 bases separated the two germline ends. The CDR3 DNA sequence: TGTGCCAGCAGTGACATCCTGTACAATGAGCAGTTCTTC. Translation gives CASSDILYNEQFF.

The rearrangement uses TRBV5-4 and TRBJ2-6; 7 bases agree with TRBD1. Per the germline V gene, CDR1 is SGHNT and CDR2 is YYREEE (reference sequence). This CDR3 has 17 amino acids. Germline trimming cut 4 bases from V and 0 bases from J; bases unmatched to any gene: 7. The CDR3 DNA sequence: TGTGCCAGCAGCGAGGGACAGTCTCACTCTGGGGCCAACGTCCTGACTTTC. It yields the protein CASSEGQSHSGANVLTF.

As concerns this clonotype: Since no conserved phenylalanine or tryptophan closes the CDR3, a read error is the likely cause. The limits of the CDR3 on the DNA are not certain, so only TCRdb's listed CDR3 is given. The rearrangement links TRBV19 to TRBJ2-1. The CDR3 sequence runs 8 residues, both termini included. Germline lookup yields CDR1 LNHDA and CDR2 SQIVND (reference sequence). The chain's CDR3 is CASSMWLE.

This clonotype was found a few times. This rearrangement joins TRBV10-2 to TRBJ1-4; D is possibly TRBD1 (5 bases). This CDR3 comprises 14 residues. V lost 2 bases, J lost 7 bases, and 11 bases lay in between. Germline V gene data show CDR1 as WSHSY and CDR2 as SAAADI. CDR3 nucleotides: TGCGCCAGCAGTGAGCAATGGGGGGGTGAAAAACTGTTTTTT. Translated, it gives CASSEQWGGEKLFF.

The V gene is TRBV7-2, the J gene TRBJ1-4, with D unresolved. Germline V gene data show CDR1 as SGHTA and CDR2 as FQGNSA. This CDR3 contains 14 residues. Trimming took 5 bases from V and 5 from J, leaving 12 bases between them. This CDR3 is CASSRAGPNEKLFF. CDR3 coding DNA: TGTGCCAGCAGCCGAGCGGGTCCCAATGAAAAACTGTTTTTT. The entire variable domain, with the rest obtained from reference TRBV7-2 and TRBJ1-4, is as follows: GAGVSQSPSNKVTEKGKDVELRCDPISGHTALYWYRQSLGQGLEFLIYFQGNSAPDKSGLPSDRFSAERTGGSVSTLTIQRTQQEDSAVYLCASSRAGPNEKLFFGSGTQLSVL.

The table lists this clonotype with a few counts. The V gene is TRBV19, the J gene TRBJ2-1; tentatively, D is TRBD1 or TRBD2 (6 bases each). Germline V lookup: CDR1 LNHDA, CDR2 SQIVND (reference sequence). V lost 8 bases to trimming and J lost 8 bases, with 13 bases between them. The length of the CDR3 is 12 residues. This chain's CDR3 is CASHKRGDEQFF. DNA of the CDR3: TGTGCCAGTCATAAAAGGGGGGATGAGCAGTTCTTC.

In its sample, this clonotype was seen a few times. The chain carries TRBV4-1 and TRBJ1-6, with 9 bases that match TRBD1. The length of the CDR3 is 16 residues. V was clipped by 4 bases and J by 9 bases; unmatched bases: 10. In germline, CDR1 is MGHRA, CDR2 YSYEKL. The CDR3 loop is CASSLSKGQGGSPLHF. CDR3 in DNA: TGCGCCAGCAGCCTTAGTAAGGGACAGGGAGGTTCACCCCTCCACTTT.

There are many counts of this clonotype. The chain combines TRBV2 with TRBJ2-7; 8 nucleotides align to TRBD1. With 10 bases clipped from V and 4 bases from J, the junction kept 9 bases outside the gene matches. This CDR3 is built from 13 residues. Germline V gene lookup returns CDR1 SNHLY and CDR2 FYNNEI. CDR3: CATLPGGGYEQYF. In nucleotides, the CDR3 is TGTGCCACCCTGCCAGGGGGCGGGTACGAGCAGTACTTC.

The genes are TRBV6-5 and TRBJ2-7; D perhaps matches TRBD2 (5 bases). Trimming stripped 6 bases from V and 3 bases from J, with 18 bases between. Germline-derived CDR1 and CDR2 are MNHEY and SVGAGI. CDR3 length: 15 amino acids. CDR3 region: CASRKVGNAVYEQYF. CDR3 nucleotides: TGTGCCAGCAGGAAGGTCGGGAACGCTGTCTACGAGCAGTACTTC.

This clonotype turned up a few times. V gene TRBV27 combines with J gene TRBJ2-7; D perhaps matches TRBD1 (5 bases). CDR3 size: 14 residues. CDR1 is MNHEY and CDR2 is SMNVEV in the germline V gene (reference sequence). Trimming stripped 6 bases from V and 2 bases from J, with 14 bases between. The CDR3 here is CASRTPGIPYEQYF. The CDR3 DNA is TGTGCCAGCAGAACCCCAGGGATCCCCTACGAGCAGTACTTC.

The CDR3 coding sequence is TGCGCCAGCAGTGAGGGGACTAGCGGGAGCGATTACAATGAGCAGTTCTTC. Translated: CASSEGTSGSDYNEQFF. The chain links TRBV10-1 to TRBJ2-1; 14 bases agree with TRBD2. CDR3 length: 17 residues. The J segment lost 4 bases and the V segment lost 2 bases, leaving 4 bases of the junction unmatched. Germline-derived CDR1 and CDR2 are WNHNN and SYGVQD (reference sequence).

This chain links TRBV7-3 with TRBJ1-2, with D possibly matching TRBD1 (5 bases). V dropped 2 bases and J dropped 8 bases, with 12 bases sitting between them. From germline, CDR1 is SGHTA and CDR2 FQGTGA. The CDR3 has 13 residues. CDR3 DNA: TGTGCCAGCAGCTTAGGGGACGGAGGGGGCTACACCTTC. This encodes CASSLGDGGGYTF.

The chain is built from TRBV2 and TRBJ2-5; D is perhaps TRBD2 (5 bases). The DNA end favors TRBJ2-7, so the J call may be wrong. Germline values: CDR1 SNHLY, CDR2 FYNNEI. The CDR3 has 13 residues. CDR3 bases: TGTGCCAGCAGTGAAGTAGGGAGCTACGAGCAGTACTTC. Encoded protein: CASSEVGSYEQYF.

This chain links TRBV2 with TRBJ2-2; D may be TRBD1 (5 bases). V gave up 6 bases and J gave up 5 bases, with 13 bases separating them. Germline CDR1 reads SNHLY; CDR2 reads FYNNEI. This CDR3 spans 14 amino acids. The CDR3 nucleotides read TGTGCCAGCAGCCAATTTAGGGGTACCGGGGAGCTGTTTTTT. This codes for CASSQFRGTGELFF.

The CDR3, as DNA: TGTGCCTGGAGGGGGAAGGGGGATCAGCCCCAGCATTTT. Translation: CAWRGKGDQPQHF. This chain uses TRBV30 with TRBJ1-5; weak D call: TRBD1 (6 bases). The V and J ends lost 3 bases and 5 bases respectively, with 11 bases between them. This CDR3 has 13 amino acids. Germline V gene lookup returns CDR1 GTSNPN and CDR2 SVGIG (reference sequence).

The chain recombines TRBV7-9 with TRBJ1-6; no firm D call. Germline V CDR1 and CDR2: SEHNR, FQNEAQ (reference sequence). The CDR3 sequence is 13 residues long. V gave up 0 bases and J gave up 10 bases, with 7 bases separating them. DNA of the CDR3: TGTGCCAGCAGCTTAGCAAATGGCTCACCCCTCCACTTT. Translated: CASSLANGSPLHF.

The V gene is TRBV28, the J gene TRBJ2-1, with TRBD2 matching over 7 bases. The V and J ends lost 8 bases and 4 bases, in that order; junction bases with no gene match: 5. This CDR3 contains 13 residues. The germline gives CDR1 MDHEN, CDR2 SYDVKM. This CDR3 reads CASSGLDYNEQFF. In DNA form, the CDR3 reads TGTGCCAGCTCAGGACTAGATTACAATGAGCAGTTCTTC.

In this sample, this clonotype turned up a few times. CDR3: CAWSGQSGLASSEAFF. The CDR3 DNA follows: TGTGCCTGGAGTGGGCAATCGGGGTTAGCGAGCTCTGAAGCTTTCTTT. The chain is built from TRBV30 and TRBJ1-1; D remains unclear. The CDR3 is made up of 16 amino acids. Deletions cut 1 base from V and 6 bases from J, with 21 bases between. Looked up from germline, CDR1 is GTSNPN and CDR2 is SVGIG (reference sequence).

This clonotype has just a few counts. This chain links TRBV2 with TRBJ1-2, with 8 positions matching TRBD1. The CDR3 loop spans 14 amino acids. Germline values: CDR1 SNHLY, CDR2 FYNNEI. V dropped 6 bases and J dropped 8; count of bases not matched to a gene: 11. In DNA, the CDR3 is TGTGCCAGCAGCGGACAGGGCCTCAAGTTGGGCTACACCTTC. Amino acid sequence: CASSGQGLKLGYTF. Full variable domain (missing parts from reference TRBV2 and TRBJ1-2): EPEVTQTPSHQVTQMGQEVILRCVPISNHLYFYWYRQILGQKVEFLVSFYNNEISEKSEIFDDQFSVERPDGSNFTLKIRSTKLEDSAMYFCASSGQGLKLGYTFGSGTRLTVV.